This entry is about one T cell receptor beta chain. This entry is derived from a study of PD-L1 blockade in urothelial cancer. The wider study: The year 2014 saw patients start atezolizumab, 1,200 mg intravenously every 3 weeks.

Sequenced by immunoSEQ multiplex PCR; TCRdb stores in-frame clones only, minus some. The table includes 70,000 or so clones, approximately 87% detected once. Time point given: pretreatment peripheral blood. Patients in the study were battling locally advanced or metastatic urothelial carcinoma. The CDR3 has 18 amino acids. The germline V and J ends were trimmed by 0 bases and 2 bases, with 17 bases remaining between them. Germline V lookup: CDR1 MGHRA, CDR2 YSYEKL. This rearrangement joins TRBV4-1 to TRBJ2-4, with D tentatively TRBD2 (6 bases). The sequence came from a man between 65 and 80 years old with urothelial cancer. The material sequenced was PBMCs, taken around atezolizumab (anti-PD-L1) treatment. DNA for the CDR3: TGCGCCAGCAGCCAAGATCGGAGGGTAGCGGATCCCAAAAACATTCAGTACTTC. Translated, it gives CASSQDRRVADPKNIQYF.